These 29 T cell receptor beta chains share one sample of origin, sequenced in a study of response to subunit inactivated influenza vaccine. TCRdb reprocessed the RT-PCR reads via MiXCR and lists one record per CDR3 protein. This table has about 190,000 distinct CDR3 sequences, around an eighth appearing once. The sequencing used CD8+ T cells sorted from PBMCs, collected about 5 days after vaccination. The receptors here all came from a man aged 45-60 years who received an inactivated influenza vaccine.

This clonotype was recorded a few times. V is TRBV9 and J is TRBJ1-2; perhaps TRBD1 as D (5 bases). The CDR3 has 13 residues. V was trimmed by 0 bases and J by 7 bases, leaving 10 bases between them. Germline CDR1 reads SGDLS; CDR2 reads YYNGEE. DNA of the CDR3: TGTGCCAGCAGCGTAGCGGGGGTCTCTGGCTACACCTTC. Protein sequence: CASSVAGVSGYTF.

The genes are TRBV6-2 or TRBV6-3 and TRBJ2-7; TRBD2 matches 10 bases. The trim removed 4 bases at V and 3 bases at J, leaving 9 bases unmatched. The CDR3 has 16 amino acids. Germline V gene sequence: CDR1 MNHEY, CDR2 SVGEGT. The CDR3 sequence is CASSSHFGLADYEQYF. For the CDR3, the DNA is TGTGCCAGCAGTTCCCACTTCGGACTAGCGGACTACGAGCAGTACTTC.

The sample holds many counts of this clonotype. The genes are TRBV15 and TRBJ2-6; D may match TRBD1 or TRBD2 (5 bases each). CDR1 and CDR2 (germline): LNHNV, YYDKDF (reference sequence). This CDR3 contains 16 residues. Between the trimmed V and J ends, which lost 6 bases and 0 bases, there was a span of 12 bases. CDR3 DNA sequence: TGTGCCACCAGTGGGACCACCGGCTCTGGGGCCAACGTCCTGACTTTC. This encodes CATSGTTGSGANVLTF.

The CDR3 bases are TGTGCCAGCAGCCCCCCTTTTCAAAATGAGCAGTTCTTC. It is translated as CASSPPFQNEQFF. The chain carries TRBV6-6 and TRBJ2-1; D gene unclear. This CDR3 spans 13 amino acids. CDR1 and CDR2 (germline): MNHNY, SVGAGI (reference sequence). V dropped 6 bases and J dropped 7 bases, with 13 bases sitting between them.

Only a few counts were recorded for this clonotype. The rearrangement joins TRBV4-1 to TRBJ1-5, with TRBD1 matching 7 bases. The CDR3 sequence is 18 residues long. The V segment lost 1 base and the J segment 0 bases; nucleotides outside the gene matches: 9. Germline V gene data show CDR1 as MGHRA and CDR2 as YSYEKL. The CDR3 loop reads CASSQGSGGGNSNQPQHF. The CDR3 DNA sequence: TGCGCCAGCAGCCAAGGATCCGGAGGGGGCAATAGCAATCAGCCCCAGCATTTT.

In its sample, this clonotype was seen many times. The V and J genes are TRBV12-3 or TRBV12-4 and TRBJ2-2, with D uncertain. Trimming removed 2 bases at V and 6 bases at J, with 4 bases between. The CDR3 covers 12 residues. As DNA, the CDR3 is TGTGCCAGCAGTTTATCGTCCGGGGAGCTGTTTTTT. As protein: CASSLSSGELFF.

This clonotype was recorded at least ten times. One junction end does not reproduce the germline sequence, and a read error may be involved. The chain recombines TRBV7-9 with TRBJ1-1; no reliable D call. Germline assignment: CDR1 SEHNR and CDR2 FQNEAQ (reference sequence). The CDR3 sequence is 15 residues long. CDR3 in amino acids: CASSLASRGNAEAFF. The CDR3 region has the DNA TGTGCCAGCAGCTTAGCGTCGCGAGGGAACGCTGAAGCTTTCTTT.

This clonotype was found many times. The chain couples TRBV9 to TRBJ2-2; D gene unclear. Germline CDR1 and CDR2: SGDLS and YYNGEE. V was trimmed by 0 bases and J by 1 base, leaving 1 base between them. CDR3 length: 13 amino acids. The CDR3 DNA follows: TGTGCCAGCAGCGTAGGGAACACCGGGGAGCTGTTTTTT. It yields the protein CASSVGNTGELFF.

This clonotype was seen many times. The chain recombines TRBV29-1 with TRBJ1-1; no definite D call. V lost 7 bases, J lost 1 base, and 10 bases lay in between. Germline values: CDR1 SQVTM, CDR2 ANQGSEA. The CDR3 totals 12 residues. CDR3: CSAAEGNTEAFF. As DNA, the CDR3 is TGCAGCGCTGCCGAGGGGAACACTGAAGCTTTCTTT.

The chain uses TRBV14 and TRBJ2-7; the D gene is possibly TRBD2 (6 bases). Germline CDR1 is SGHDN and CDR2 is FVKESK. V was shortened by 1 base and J by 0 bases, with 13 bases between the two germline ends. The CDR3 runs to 16 residues. CDR3 coding DNA: TGTGCCAGCAGCCAAGCCCAAGCGGGTAGCTCCTACGAGCAGTACTTC. Its translation is CASSQAQAGSSYEQYF.

This chain uses TRBV6-2 or TRBV6-3 with TRBJ2-3, with TRBD2 matching 9 bases. V shed 5 bases and J 5 bases; nucleotides not matched to a gene: 8. The length of the CDR3 is 15 residues. Germline V gives CDR1 MNHEY, CDR2 SVGEGT. CDR3 protein: CASSPLAGWGDTQYF. CDR3 nucleotides: TGTGCCAGCAGTCCCCTAGCGGGATGGGGAGATACGCAGTATTTT.

This chain uses TRBV12-3 or TRBV12-4 with TRBJ2-1, with D possibly being TRBD1 (5 bases). V was trimmed by 2 bases and J by 3 bases, leaving 8 bases between them. The CDR3 sequence is 14 residues long. The CDR3 DNA sequence: TGTGCCAGCAGTTTACAGGGTGGCTACAATGAGCAGTTCTTC. It yields the protein CASSLQGGYNEQFF.

This clonotype was counted a few times. The chain carries TRBV6-5 and TRBJ2-2; D gene unclear. Trimming shortened V by 3 bases and J by 6 bases, and 5 bases separated the two germline ends. Germline-derived CDR1 and CDR2 are MNHEY and SVGAGI. This CDR3 contains 12 residues. The CDR3 loop reads CASSYSAGELFF. For the CDR3, the DNA is TGTGCCAGCAGTTATTCTGCCGGGGAGCTGTTTTTT.

J is TRBJ2-6 and V is TRBV5-1; 8 nucleotides match TRBD1. The germline gives CDR1 SGHRS, CDR2 YFSETQ. CDR3 length equals 17 residues. Trimming took 4 bases from V and 0 from J; bases not matched to a gene: 6. The CDR3 spells CASSKTGVLSGANVLTF. The CDR3 DNA is TGCGCCAGCAGCAAGACAGGGGTACTCTCTGGGGCCAACGTCCTGACTTTC. The full variable domain, in which reference TRBV5-1 and TRBJ2-6 provide the parts outside the CDR3, is KAGVTQTPRYLIKTRGQQVTLSCSPISGHRSVSWYQQTPGQGLQFLFEYFSETQRNKGNFPGRFSGRQFSNSRSEMNVSTLELGDSALYLCASSKTGVLSGANVLTFGAGSRLTVL.

This clonotype was seen only a few times. This chain links TRBV30 with TRBJ1-1, with D maybe TRBD1 (5 bases). Germline loops: CDR1 GTSNPN, CDR2 SVGIG (reference sequence). The CDR3 has 13 residues. V was trimmed by 0 bases and J by 5 bases, leaving 10 bases between them. The DNA of the CDR3 is TGTGCCTGGAGTGTTTTTGGGGGAACTGAAGCTTTCTTT. This codes for CAWSVFGGTEAFF.

This clonotype showed up just a few times. The V gene is TRBV4-2, the J gene TRBJ2-5; 8 nucleotides agree with TRBD2. The V gene end was trimmed by 2 bases and the J gene end by 4 bases; junction bases not matched to a gene: 12. This CDR3 has 17 amino acids. Germline CDR1 and CDR2: LGHNA and YNFKEQ. DNA of the CDR3: TGTGCCAGCAGCCAACTTCCGTCGGCGGCGGGGGGAGAGACCCAGTACTTC. Translating gives CASSQLPSAAGGETQYF.

This rearrangement joins TRBV12-3 or TRBV12-4 to TRBJ1-2; TRBD1 is a possible D gene (6 bases). CDR3 length: 14 residues. V was pared by 5 bases and J by 4 bases, with 14 bases between. The CDR3 DNA reads TGTGCCAGCAGTCCAGGGGCCAGATTCTATGGCTACACCTTC. This codes for CASSPGARFYGYTF.

The J gene is TRBJ1-5, the V gene TRBV2; D is perhaps TRBD1 (5 bases). V lost 8 bases, J lost 1 base, and 15 bases lay in between. CDR3 length: 15 residues. Germline V gives CDR1 SNHLY, CDR2 FYNNEI. The CDR3 loop is CASRDGPGSNQPQHF. Written as DNA, the CDR3 is TGTGCCAGCCGGGACGGCCCGGGGAGCAATCAGCCCCAGCATTTT.

V and J are TRBV12-5 and TRBJ2-1; D possibly corresponds to TRBD1 (5 bases). Germline V gene lookup returns CDR1 LGHNT and CDR2 FRNRAP. There are 11 residues in the CDR3. V dropped 2 bases and J dropped 9 bases, with 5 bases sitting between them. The CDR3: CASGLRGEQFF. The CDR3 nucleotides read TGTGCTAGTGGTTTGAGGGGTGAGCAGTTCTTC.

This clonotype has a handful of counts. The chain combines TRBV4-1 with TRBJ2-7, with 8 bases aligning to TRBD1. V was clipped by 2 bases and J by 0 bases; unmatched bases: 12. CDR1 is MGHRA and CDR2 is YSYEKL in the germline V gene. This CDR3 is 18 amino acids long. The CDR3 spells CASSQSLRQGPSSYEQYF. As DNA, the CDR3 is TGCGCCAGCAGCCAATCTTTACGACAGGGGCCAAGCTCCTACGAGCAGTACTTC.

The chain recombines TRBV20-1 with TRBJ2-7; TRBD2 agrees at 12 bases. This CDR3 region has 13 residues. Germline trimming cut 5 bases from V and 6 bases from J; bases unmatched to any gene: 5. CDR1 and CDR2 from the germline V gene are DFQATT and SNEGSKA (reference sequence). The CDR3 region has the DNA TGCAGTGCTCCAAGACTAGCGGGAGTCGAGCAGTACTTC. Amino acids: CSAPRLAGVEQYF.

In its sample, this clonotype was seen many times. V and J are TRBV29-1 and TRBJ2-1; D is ambiguous. Trimming cost V 2 bases and J 5 bases, with 13 bases left between them. Germline loops: CDR1 SQVTM, CDR2 ANQGSEA. The CDR3 runs 14 residues. The CDR3 sequence: CSVEFRLGHNEQFF. In DNA form, the CDR3 reads TGCAGCGTTGAATTTCGGCTAGGCCACAATGAGCAGTTCTTC.

This clonotype was picked up a small number of times. This chain links TRBV5-6 with TRBJ2-3; maybe TRBD2 (5 bases). This CDR3 has 13 amino acids. V lost 5 bases and J lost 6, with 13 bases in between. From germline, CDR1 is SGHDT and CDR2 YYEEEE. CDR3 protein: CASSEVSGDTQYF. The CDR3 coding sequence is TGTGCCAGCAGTGAGGTGTCGGGGGATACGCAGTATTTT. Looking up the rest from reference TRBV5-6 and TRBJ2-3 gives the full variable domain: DAGVTQSPTHLIKTRGQQVTLRCSPKSGHDTVSWYQQALGQGPQFIFQYYEEEERQRGNFPDRFSGHQFPNYSSELNVNALLLGDSALYLCASSEVSGDTQYFGPGTRLTVL.

The chain combines TRBV27 with TRBJ2-3, with 7 bases matching TRBD2. CDR1 and CDR2 from the germline V gene are MNHEY and SMNVEV (reference sequence). Trimming removed 1 base from V and 2 bases from J; junction bases left unmatched: 3. There are 15 residues in the CDR3. The CDR3 DNA sequence: TGTGCCAGCAGTTTATGGGAGGGCCCCACAGATACGCAGTATTTT. It codes for CASSLWEGPTDTQYF.

In this sample, this clonotype turned up a few times. The chain combines TRBV21-1 with TRBJ1-4. TRBV21-1 has pseudogene status. CDR3 length: 10 amino acids. The CDR3 DNA is TGTGCCAGCAGCAAAGGCTACAGCATTTTT. Translated, it gives CASSKGYSIF.

This clonotype was seen more than once but under ten times. The chain joins TRBV20-1 to TRBJ2-7; D is unclear. This CDR3 spans 11 amino acids. V was shortened by 3 bases and J by 3 bases, with 6 bases between the two germline ends. The germline gives CDR1 DFQATT, CDR2 SNEGSKA (reference sequence). This CDR3 reads CSARRHYEQYF. The CDR3 bases are TGCAGTGCTAGGAGGCACTACGAGCAGTACTTC.

CDR3 protein: CASSLNFGTSGYEQYF. The CDR3 bases are TGTGCCAGCAGCTTAAATTTTGGGACTAGCGGCTACGAGCAGTACTTC. This sequence joins TRBV11-2 and TRBJ2-7; 11 bases are a match to TRBD2. Germline V gene data show CDR1 as SGHAT and CDR2 as FQNNGV. The CDR3 extends over 16 amino acids. The trim removed 2 bases at V and 3 bases at J, leaving 6 bases unmatched.

This clonotype was counted between two and nine times. The V gene is TRBV5-1, the J gene TRBJ2-7; 12 bases are a match to TRBD1. CDR1 is SGHRS and CDR2 is YFSETQ in the germline V gene. The CDR3 has 14 amino acids. The V gene end was trimmed by 4 bases and the J gene end by 5 bases; junction bases not matched to a gene: 4. CDR3 coding DNA: TGCGCCAGCAGCCGGGACAGGGGGCAGAACGAGCAGTACTTC. It specifies CASSRDRGQNEQYF.

This clonotype has only a few counts. The V call is TRBV11-2, the J call TRBJ2-2; D may correspond to TRBD1 or TRBD2 (5 bases each). V was pared by 0 bases and J by 5 bases, with 16 bases between. From germline, CDR1 is SGHAT and CDR2 FQNNGV. The CDR3 loop spans 17 amino acids. The CDR3 here is CASSLEGLGTDTGELFF. The CDR3 region has the DNA TGTGCCAGCAGCTTAGAGGGTCTGGGGACGGATACCGGGGAGCTGTTTTTT.